This T cell receptor beta chain was captured in a study of blood T cell repertoires in COVID-19. Methods used by the authors: Scientists estimated how many nucleated cells there were by amplifying reference gene primers. Only in-frame clones appear in the TCRdb table, and some are missing; sequencing was by immunoSEQ multiplex PCR. V and J calls and clone size are given by that table; D and trimming were obtained from the DNA. The repertoire holds 250,000 to 300,000 clones, 80% to 85% seen once, with 3.4% in the top ten. The J segment lost 4 bases and the V segment lost 3 bases, leaving 15 bases of the junction unmatched. The germline gives CDR1 KGHDR, CDR2 SFDVKD. The CDR3 contains 18 residues. This clone was seen a handful of times. Participants came from some 23 US areas, aged about 18 to 100 years. Two negative PCRs, clearance, or symptom resolution were required of recovered Cohort 3 donors.

Source material: PBMCs or T cells enriched from blood (not recorded which). The TCR was taken from a man over 45 who had recovered from COVID-19. The chain carries TRBV24-1 and TRBJ2-3; 7 bases match TRBD1. The CDR3 loop reads CATSDRTGTDRLADTQYF. In DNA form, the CDR3 reads TGTGCCACCAGTGATAGAACCGGGACAGATCGGCTGGCAGATACGCAGTATTTT.